The clone carrying this T cell receptor beta chain was observed at least ten times. Authors of the study amplified TCR beta CDR3 regions from RNA transcripts. The HTBI primer set was used in a first-round RT-PCR of the TCR CDR3. One entry per CDR3 protein, called by TCRdb with MiXCR from the multiplex PCR reads. The sample shows 130,000 to 150,000 distinct CDR3 sequences, around 21% of them seen only once. The source of the sample is a study of T cells in Graves' hyperthyroidism and ophthalmopathy. From germline, CDR1 is LGHDT and CDR2 YNNKEL (reference sequence). Germline trimming cut 5 bases from V and 5 bases from J; bases unmatched to any gene: 4. The CDR3 sequence is 13 residues long.

The receptor was isolated from a woman aged 45-59 years with Graves' hyperthyroidism that later progressed to Graves' ophthalmopathy. The chain joins TRBV3-1 to TRBJ2-5, with 8 bases identical to TRBD2. The sample was blood. The CDR3 spells CASSAAGVETQYF. The CDR3 DNA reads as TGTGCCAGCAGCGCAGCGGGAGTTGAGACCCAGTACTTC.